A single sample is the source of the 24 T cell receptor beta chains below, sequenced in a study of blood T cell repertoires in COVID-19. TCRdb's table, derived via immunoSEQ multiplex PCR, lists solely in-frame clones and lacks some. The sample holds under 200,000 clones; around 90% are singletons and the top ten take roughly 0.56%. Material for sequencing was peripheral blood. Every receptor here comes from a man aged 50 to 59 with acute or convalescent COVID-19.

CDR3 sequence reads: CASSPQGDYGYTF. The CDR3 DNA sequence: TGTGCCAGCAGCCCACAGGGGGATTATGGCTACACCTTC. The chain has TRBV7-9 and TRBJ1-2, with 8 positions matching TRBD1. The CDR3 contains 13 residues. V trimming: 5 bases; J trimming: 5 bases; junction bases outside the gene matches: 4. Germline values: CDR1 SEHNR, CDR2 FQNEAQ (reference sequence).

This clone was seen just once. The rearrangement links TRBV7-8 to TRBJ2-6, with D maybe TRBD1 (5 bases). The V end was cut by 5 bases, the J end by 0 bases, with 20 bases between. Germline values: CDR1 SGHVS, CDR2 FQNEAQ. This CDR3 spans 19 amino acids. The CDR3 sequence: CASSPRSGLISSGANVLTF. The CDR3 DNA reads TGTGCCAGCAGCCCTCGTTCAGGGCTAATCAGCTCTGGGGCCAACGTCCTGACTTTC.

This chain connects TRBV7-8 to TRBJ2-4, with TRBD2 matching over 13 bases. The CDR3 runs to 14 residues. The germline CDR1 and CDR2 sequences are SGHVS and FQNEAQ. The trim removed 5 bases at V and 9 bases at J, leaving 4 bases unmatched. In DNA, the CDR3 is TGTGCCAGCAGCAGACTAGCGGGAGGAAGCATTCAGTACTTC. Translation gives CASSRLAGGSIQYF.

This clone was found a few times. This chain links TRBV5-5 with TRBJ2-1; 7 bases are a match to TRBD2. CDR1 and CDR2 from the germline V gene are SGHKS and YYEKEE (reference sequence). The CDR3 has 16 amino acids. V trimming: 4 bases; J trimming: 3 bases; junction bases outside the gene matches: 10. The CDR3 sequence: CASSPAGDGRYNEQFF. For the CDR3, the DNA is TGTGCCAGCAGCCCTGCGGGGGATGGACGCTACAATGAGCAGTTCTTC.

V usage is TRBV19 and J usage is TRBJ1-1, with 7 bases fitting TRBD1. Trimming took 3 bases from V and 0 from J; bases not matched to a gene: 4. Germline V CDR1 and CDR2: LNHDA, SQIVND (reference sequence). This CDR3 region has 15 residues. CDR3 DNA sequence: TGTGCCAGTAGTATCGGGGACAGTTTGAACACTGAAGCTTTCTTT. The encoded protein is CASSIGDSLNTEAFF.

This chain links TRBV11-2 with TRBJ1-1, with 9 bases identical to TRBD1. Trimming removed 5 bases from V and 1 base from J; junction bases left unmatched: 2. CDR1 SGHAT and CDR2 FQNNGV come from the germline V gene. CDR3 length: 14 amino acids. CDR3 sequence: CASSPGQGNTEAFF. The CDR3 DNA follows: TGTGCCAGCAGCCCGGGACAGGGGAACACTGAAGCTTTCTTT.

This clone was seen only once. This chain joins TRBV28 and TRBJ2-7; a weak D match, TRBD1 (5 bases). CDR3 length equals 15 residues. CDR1 and CDR2 (germline): MDHEN, SYDVKM. V was pared by 3 bases and J by 2 bases, with 14 bases between. CDR3 amino acids: CASSFTGDKAYEQYF. CDR3 DNA: TGTGCCAGCAGTTTTACAGGTGACAAAGCCTACGAGCAGTACTTC. Complete variable domain (other parts from reference TRBV28 and TRBJ2-7): DVKVTQSSRYLVKRTGEKVFLECVQDMDHENMFWYRQDPGLGLRLIYFSYDVKMKEKGDIPEGYSVSREKKERFSLILESASTNQTSMYLCASSFTGDKAYEQYFGPGTRLTVT.

In its sample, this clone was seen once. J is TRBJ2-3 and V is TRBV5-6; D might be TRBD1 (5 bases). Germline values: CDR1 SGHDT, CDR2 YYEEEE. The CDR3 runs 17 residues. Trimming pared 3 bases from V and 0 bases from J, leaving 17 bases between. As DNA, the CDR3 is TGTGCCAGCAGCTCCGACAGTTTTGGGTTTAGCACAGATACGCAGTATTTT. Amino acids: CASSSDSFGFSTDTQYF.

The J gene is TRBJ1-5, the V gene TRBV6-5, with 7 bases matching TRBD1. Germline lookup yields CDR1 MNHEY and CDR2 SVGAGI. The CDR3 is 15 residues long. The trim removed 4 bases at V and 9 bases at J, leaving 12 bases unmatched. In nucleotides, the CDR3 is TGTGCCAGCAGTTTACCAAACAGGGGTATCCCGCCCCAGCATTTT. Translation: CASSLPNRGIPPQHF.

The chain uses TRBV5-1 and TRBJ1-4; D possibly corresponds to TRBD1 (6 bases). Trimming stripped 4 bases from V and 4 bases from J, with 14 bases between. The germline CDR1 and CDR2 sequences are SGHRS and YFSETQ. CDR3 length: 15 residues. The CDR3 sequence: CASSGQGQRNEKLFF. In nucleotides, the CDR3 is TGCGCCAGCAGCGGCCAGGGACAACGTAATGAAAAACTGTTTTTT.

The V call is TRBV7-9, the J call TRBJ2-7, with a weak D call TRBD1 (6 bases). CDR1 is SEHNR and CDR2 is FQNEAQ in the germline V gene (reference sequence). Trimming cost V 5 bases and J 4 bases, with 9 bases left between them. The CDR3 consists of 12 residues. The CDR3: CASSAQGYEQYV. CDR3 bases: TGTGCCAGCAGCGCACAGGGTTACGAGCAGTACGTC.

V usage is TRBV5-1 and J usage is TRBJ2-7, with D maybe TRBD2 (6 bases). Trimming removed 4 bases at V and 5 bases at J, with 16 bases between. CDR3 size: 14 residues. The germline V gene has CDR1 SGHRS and CDR2 YFSETQ. This CDR3 reads CASSKLPTSNEQYF. The CDR3 DNA reads as TGCGCCAGCAGCAAACTCCCGACTAGTAACGAGCAGTACTTC. Full variable domain (rest looked up from reference TRBV5-1 and TRBJ2-7): KAGVTQTPRYLIKTRGQQVTLSCSPISGHRSVSWYQQTPGQGLQFLFEYFSETQRNKGNFPGRFSGRQFSNSRSEMNVSTLELGDSALYLCASSKLPTSNEQYFGPGTRLTVT.

The chain employs TRBV13 and TRBJ2-7, with D tentatively TRBD1 (6 bases). The CDR3 loop spans 14 amino acids. Germline loops: CDR1 PRHDT, CDR2 FYEKMQ (reference sequence). Trimming removed 3 bases from V and 0 bases from J, with 9 bases in between. CDR3 amino acids: CASSFRTVSYEQYF. As DNA, the CDR3 is TGTGCCAGCAGCTTCAGGACAGTCTCCTACGAGCAGTACTTC.

V usage is TRBV6-5 and J usage is TRBJ1-1; 7 bases map to TRBD1. V was pared by 2 bases and J by 7 bases, with 7 bases of the junction left unmatched. CDR3 size: 14 residues. Germline V gene lookup returns CDR1 MNHEY and CDR2 SVGAGI. CDR3 coding DNA: TGTGCCAGCAGTTACCAGAATCAGGGGGGTGAAGCTTTCTTT. Translating gives CASSYQNQGGEAFF.

The chain carries TRBV7-2 and TRBJ1-6; TRBD1 might be the D (6 bases). There are 14 residues in the CDR3. The V and J ends lost 6 bases and 8 bases respectively, with 14 bases between them. CDR1 is SGHTA, CDR2 FQGNSA, per germline. The CDR3 protein is CASRPTGGYSPLHF. CDR3 in DNA: TGTGCCAGCAGGCCTACGGGGGGCTATTCACCCCTCCACTTT. Filled out from reference TRBV7-2 and TRBJ1-6, the complete variable domain reads GAGVSQSPSNKVTEKGKDVELRCDPISGHTALYWYRQSLGQGLEFLIYFQGNSAPDKSGLPSDRFSAERTGGSVSTLTIQRTQQEDSAVYLCASRPTGGYSPLHFGNGTRLTVT.

The chain has TRBV18 and TRBJ2-3; D is possibly TRBD2 (5 bases). This CDR3 has 16 residues. V gave up 3 bases and J gave up 0 bases, with 13 bases separating them. CDR1 and CDR2 (germline): KGHSH, LQKENI. The CDR3: CASSPFDWRSTDTQYF. In nucleotides, the CDR3 is TGTGCCAGCTCACCGTTTGATTGGAGGAGCACAGATACGCAGTATTTT.

In its sample, this clone was seen once. This CDR3 is CASSLFSGRETQYF. In nucleotides, the CDR3 is TGTGCCAGCAGTCTCTTTAGCGGGCGAGAGACCCAGTACTTC. The chain uses TRBV6-1 and TRBJ2-5, with 7 bases aligning to TRBD2. In germline, CDR1 is MNHNS, CDR2 SASEGT. CDR3 length: 14 amino acids. Unmatched junction bases numbered 7, after V lost 5 bases and J lost 4 bases.

The V and J genes are TRBV5-1 and TRBJ2-2; 7 bases match TRBD2. CDR1 and CDR2 from the germline V gene are SGHRS and YFSETQ. The CDR3 contains 15 residues. The V segment lost 2 bases and the J segment 3 bases; nucleotides outside the gene matches: 4. The CDR3 sequence is CASSLGLDYTGELFF. CDR3 sequence (DNA): TGCGCCAGCAGCTTAGGACTAGATTACACCGGGGAGCTGTTTTTT.

The chain has TRBV5-4 and TRBJ1-4; D is unresolved. This CDR3 region has 15 residues. Germline lookup yields CDR1 SGHNT and CDR2 YYREEE (reference sequence). The V gene lost 1 base and the J gene lost 2 bases, with 9 bases spanning the gap. CDR3 in DNA: TGTGCCAGCAGCTTGTCTCCGGGTACTAATGAAAAACTGTTTTTT. Translating gives CASSLSPGTNEKLFF.

The V gene is TRBV10-3, the J gene TRBJ2-2, with 8 bases aligning to TRBD2. The CDR3 runs to 17 residues. Germline CDR1 ENHRY, CDR2 SYGVKD. V lost 4 bases to trimming and J lost 2 bases; unmatched junction nucleotides: 9. The DNA of the CDR3 is TGTGCCATCAGTGCGTCGGGACTAGTGGCCAACACCGGGGAGCTGTTTTTT. The encoded protein is CAISASGLVANTGELFF.

V is TRBV10-3 and J is TRBJ2-2, with 7 nucleotides matching TRBD1. V lost 10 bases to trimming and J lost 3 bases; unmatched junction nucleotides: 5. The CDR3 length is 13 residues. Germline loops: CDR1 ENHRY, CDR2 SYGVKD. CDR3 sequence reads: CATQTGYTGELFF. The DNA of the CDR3 is TGTGCCACCCAGACAGGGTACACCGGGGAGCTGTTTTTT.

The rearrangement joins TRBV30 to TRBJ1-5; D is undetermined. The CDR3 is 13 residues long. Germline loops: CDR1 GTSNPN, CDR2 SVGIG (reference sequence). V dropped 0 bases and J dropped 4 bases, with 7 bases sitting between them. CDR3 nucleotide sequence: TGTGCCTGGAGTGTCGGTACGAATCAGCCCCAGCATTTT. This gives the protein CAWSVGTNQPQHF.

The chain joins TRBV3-1 (or the pseudogene TRBV3-2) to TRBJ2-5, with 15 nucleotides matching TRBD2. Trimming took 1 base from V and 9 from J; bases not matched to a gene: 3. Germline V gene data show CDR1 as LGHDT and CDR2 as YNNKEL (reference sequence). The CDR3 runs 15 residues. CDR3 coding DNA: TGTGCCAGCAGCCAAGGGACTAGCGGGGGGGCTCCCCAGTACTTC. Protein sequence: CASSQGTSGGAPQYF.

This chain uses TRBV4-2 with TRBJ2-7; D unresolved. The CDR3 contains 15 residues. V was shortened by 4 bases and J by 1 base, with 14 bases between the two germline ends. CDR1 LGHNA and CDR2 YNFKEQ come from the germline V gene. The CDR3 is CASSLDPHGSYEQYV. As DNA, the CDR3 is TGTGCCAGCAGCCTGGATCCTCACGGGTCCTACGAGCAGTACGTC.